Here is one T cell receptor (beta chain) with its context. The antigen this receptor binds is unknown. Within one base of it there is no much larger clone, and no base qualities were kept. V sheds 3 bases and J sheds 11 bases, leaving 16 bases between their ends. Inclusive of the bounding cysteine and phenylalanine, the CDR3 is 13 residues long. Here the CDR3 DNA is all that survives: 39 bases in frame from base 1. TCRbeta CDR3 regions were amplified from genomic DNA using the immunoSEQ Assay, a bias-controlled multiplex PCR. The study's processing was this. The number of nucleated cells in each sample was estimated from the amplification of reference gene primers within the assay. To quantify the absolute abundance of each unique TCRbeta CDR3 rearrangement, sequence reads were collapsed and filtered. For each sample, productive Simpson clonality was calculated by taking the square root of Simpson's diversity index across productive rearrangements. TCRdb mirrors the immuneACCESS table, restricted to in-frame sequences. Some clones are absent from its copies; in checked studies, under half trace to an unresolved V gene, and the reason for the others is unknown. The V and J calls and clone size come from that table; D and trimming were worked out from the DNA. The sample profile shows under 100,000 clones; about nine tenths of them were found once. The ten most abundant clones make up roughly 3.5% of the sample.

The sample belongs to a study of blood T cell repertoires in COVID-19 (dated by TCRdb to the early 2020s). For the wider study: The collaborator samples originated in the United States, Italy and Spain and spanned the acute and convalescent phases of COVID-19. The prospective study material was composed of cDNA or gDNA derived from T cells, B-cell-depleted T cells, or PBMCs. Deeply sampled blood TCRbeta repertoires from subjects exposed to, actively infected with, or recovered from COVID-19 were included in the dataset. The repertoires were made available in a free public database intended to serve as a resource for research on the immune response to SARS-CoV-2. Samples were obtained from the ongoing ImmuneRACE study (first 160 participants) and from some 1,300 subjects provided by 6 global collaborators. The sample metadata nearly always contained a de-identified subject ID, COVID-19 status, age in years and sex. Where available, HLA class I and class II types were obtained from metadata supplied by the sample provider rather than from assay-based typing.

Collaborating institutions collected whole blood in K2EDTA tubes following their own protocols. For TCRbeta analysis, collaborators shipped samples as frozen whole blood, isolated PBMCs, or DNA extracted from either of those sample types. The research as a whole found: Clinical and demographic metadata were provided uncurated, with the amount varying by source and participant.

This receptor was obtained from a woman aged 70-85 years with acute or convalescent COVID-19. The sample comprised peripheral blood. The chain is encoded by TRBV12-3 or TRBV12-4 joined to TRBJ1-1; a tentative D match to TRBD1 spans 5 bases. The nucleotides are TGTGCCAGCAGTTTGTCCTCTTACCACAGGGCTTTCTTT. It translates as CASSLSSYHRAFF.